These 2 T cell receptor beta chains originate from one sample sequenced in a study of T-cell memory formation after mild COVID-19. A single record per CDR3 protein comes from TCRdb applying MiXCR to the 5' RACE reads. The sample records approximately 290,000 distinct CDR3 sequences, 15% being singletons. The sample was PBMCs or a T cell subset sorted from them (not recorded which). These receptors all stem from a man between 18 and 29 years old who had mild COVID-19 (a few samples of this study predate the infection). Cell type and time point are not known.

The chain is built from TRBV7-6 and TRBJ1-1; 8 bases match TRBD1. The CDR3 extends over 15 amino acids. Germline lookup yields CDR1 SGHVS and CDR2 FNYEAQ. V shed 0 bases and J 4 bases; nucleotides not matched to a gene: 4. The CDR3 bases are TGTGCCAGCAGCTTAGCCGACAGGGGAGGCACTGAAGCTTTCTTT. Encoded protein: CASSLADRGGTEAFF. The variable domain in full, with the rest retrieved from reference TRBV7-6 and TRBJ1-1, is GAGVSQSPRYKVTKRGQDVALRCDPISGHVSLYWYRQALGQGPEFLTYFNYEAQQDKSGLPNDRFSAERPEGSISTLTIQRTEQRDSAMYRCASSLADRGGTEAFFGQGTRLTVV.

The chain carries TRBV5-4 and TRBJ2-3, with D hard to call. V dropped 4 bases and J dropped 2 bases, with 14 bases sitting between them. Germline V gene sequence: CDR1 SGHNT, CDR2 YYREEE (reference sequence). This CDR3 is built from 15 residues. CDR3 region: CASSPIPTTTDTQYF. In nucleotides, the CDR3 is TGTGCCAGCAGCCCGATCCCCACGACCACAGATACGCAGTATTTT.